Listed below are T cell receptor beta chains from one sample, sequenced in a study of OX40 agonist ivuxolimab in advanced cancers. Measured with immunoSEQ multiplex PCR; TCRdb has only the in-frame clones, and not every one. The sample contains just over 95,000 clones, almost 90% of which appear only once. The sample here was CD4+ or CD8+ T cells sorted from blood, taken in a trial of the OX40 agonist ivuxolimab. The source of these receptors is an adult with an advanced solid tumor such as melanoma, head and neck, liver or kidney cancer. Both conserved end residues are part of each CDR3. A D gene is named only where the DNA matches it firmly. Rows give clone size only sometimes, using once, few, many, or a class for an expanded clone.

v_call,d_call,j_call,clone_size,cdr3_aa,cdr3_nt
TRBV4-1,TRBD1,TRBJ1-5,NA,CASRQGDPQGQPQHF,TGCGCCAGCAGGCAGGGGGACCCCCAGGGACAGCCCCAGCATTTT
TRBV19,TRBD1,TRBJ1-5,NA,CASSRRQGDVGNQPQHF,TGTGCCAGTAGCCGGCGGCAGGGGGATGTCGGCAATCAGCCCCAGCATTTT
TRBV9,TRBD2,TRBJ2-1,NA,CASSGGSLINEQFF,TGTGCCAGCAGTGGCGGGAGTTTGATCAATGAGCAGTTCTTC
TRBV28,NA,TRBJ1-4,NA,CASSPKRGHPGREKLFF,TGTGCCAGCAGCCCAAAAAGGGGACATCCGGGGAGAGAAAAACTGTTTTTT
TRBV11-2,NA,TRBJ1-1,NA,CASGNRATEAFF,TGTGCCAGCGGCAACAGGGCCACTGAAGCTTTCTTT
TRBV5-4,TRBD2,TRBJ2-5,NA,CASSLVAGRGETQYF,TGTGCCAGCAGCTTGGTGGCAGGGAGGGGAGAGACCCAGTACTTC
TRBV5-5,TRBD1,TRBJ2-2,NA,CASSLAVRTGGGGELFF,TGTGCCAGCAGCTTGGCCGTCAGGACAGGGGGTGGCGGGGAGCTGTTTTTT
TRBV5-1,TRBD1,TRBJ1-2,NA,CASSLALGQASSGYTF,TGCGCCAGCAGCTTGGCCTTAGGACAGGCCTCAAGTGGCTACACCTTC
TRBV7-2,TRBD2,TRBJ2-1,NA,CASTTSGSFANEQFF,TGTGCCAGCACCACTAGCGGGTCTTTCGCCAATGAGCAGTTCTTC
TRBV5-1,TRBD1,TRBJ1-1,few,CASSGMGGGLEAFF,TGCGCCAGCAGCGGGATGGGAGGGGGCCTCGAAGCTTTCTTT
TRBV4-2,NA,TRBJ1-2,NA,CASSQDFRDHYGYTF,TGTGCCAGCAGCCAAGATTTTAGGGACCACTATGGCTACACCTTC
TRBV11-3,NA,TRBJ2-2,NA,CASSLGPTRSLYTGELFF,TGTGCCAGCAGCTTGGGACCGACTAGATCGCTTTATACCGGGGAGCTGTTTTTT
TRBV5-1,TRBD1,TRBJ2-2,NA,CASSGTDRVAGELFF,TGCGCCAGCAGCGGTACGGACAGGGTGGCCGGGGAGCTGTTTTTT
TRBV11-2,NA,TRBJ2-1,NA,CASSLVGQNEQFF,TGTGCCAGCAGCTTAGTGGGCCAAAATGAGCAGTTCTTC
TRBV29-1,TRBD2,TRBJ2-5,NA,CSVALAGFRETQYF,TGCAGCGTTGCACTAGCGGGCTTCAGAGAGACCCAGTACTTC
TRBV5-1,NA,TRBJ2-7,NA,CASSLRDEQYF,TGCGCCAGCAGCTTACGAGACGAGCAGTACTTC
TRBV6-5,TRBD1,TRBJ1-1,NA,CASSYLTGGRGTEAFF,TGTGCCAGCAGTTATTTAACAGGGGGCCGTGGCACTGAAGCTTTCTTT
TRBV28,NA,TRBJ2-1,NA,CASSSPGRPTQFF,TGTGCCAGCAGTTCCCCCGGACGCCCGACGCAGTTCTTC
TRBV30,NA,TRBJ2-1,NA,CAWSVGGSYNEQFF,TGTGCCTGGAGTGTAGGGGGCTCCTACAATGAGCAGTTCTTC
TRBV25-1,NA,TRBJ1-6,NA,CASSEPTVISPLHF,TGTGCCAGCAGTGAACCGACGGTGATTTCACCCCTCCACTTT
TRBV29-1,TRBD2,TRBJ2-1,NA,CSVEGGTSGYNEQFF,TGCAGCGTTGAAGGGGGGACTAGCGGCTACAATGAGCAGTTCTTC
TRBV9,TRBD1,TRBJ2-5,NA,CASSVGWDRGLETQYF,TGTGCCAGCAGCGTAGGATGGGACAGGGGGCTGGAGACCCAGTACTTC
TRBV2,TRBD2,TRBJ2-5,NA,CASRRWSSGETQYF,TGTGCCAGCAGGAGGTGGTCTAGCGGTGAGACCCAGTACTTC
TRBV20-1,NA,TRBJ2-1,NA,CSAGNNEQFF,TGCAGTGCAGGGAACAATGAGCAGTTCTTC
TRBV9,NA,TRBJ1-3,NA,CASSLTTGAHTGNTIYF,TGTGCCAGCAGCCTTACCACCGGGGCCCACACTGGAAACACCATATATTTT
TRBV27,TRBD2,TRBJ2-7,NA,CASSLYGGSFYEQYF,TGTGCCAGCAGTTTATATGGCGGGAGTTTCTACGAGCAGTACTTC
TRBV9,TRBD2,TRBJ2-5,NA,CASSVDLPAGAKETQYF,TGTGCCAGCAGCGTAGACCTCCCGGCGGGAGCAAAAGAGACCCAGTACTTC
TRBV2,NA,TRBJ1-3,NA,CASSQRYSGNTIYF,TGTGCCAGCAGTCAGAGATACTCTGGAAACACCATATATTTT
TRBV2,NA,TRBJ2-7,NA,CASSEVRTLSSYEQYF,TGTGCCAGCAGTGAAGTTCGGACACTGAGCTCCTACGAGCAGTACTTC
TRBV19,NA,TRBJ1-6,NA,CASSILQGYNSPLHF,TGTGCCAGTAGTATTTTACAGGGCTATAATTCACCCCTCCACTTT
TRBV11-2,TRBD2,TRBJ2-7,NA,CASSNTGPGGPGEQYF,TGTGCCAGCAGCAACACAGGACCGGGAGGGCCGGGGGAGCAGTACTTC
TRBV19,TRBD2,TRBJ2-3,NA,CASSIPGGGSTDTQYF,TGTGCCAGTAGTATTCCCGGGGGGGGCAGCACAGATACGCAGTATTTT
TRBV6-6,TRBD1,TRBJ2-7,NA,CASSIDRVNEQYF,TGTGCCAGCAGCATTGACAGGGTAAACGAGCAGTACTTC
TRBV2,NA,TRBJ2-5,NA,CATSLAGSEGETQYF,TGTGCCACCTCATTGGCCGGGTCCGAAGGTGAGACCCAGTACTTC
TRBV6-1,NA,TRBJ2-7,NA,CASRAGPEQYF,TGTGCCAGCAGGGCAGGGCCCGAGCAGTACTTC
TRBV5-1,TRBD2,TRBJ2-1,NA,CASSFPRGAYNEQFF,TGCGCCAGCAGCTTTCCGCGGGGGGCCTACAATGAGCAGTTCTTC
TRBV19,NA,TRBJ2-7,NA,CASSIFQGYEQYF,TGTGCCAGTAGTATTTTTCAGGGCTACGAGCAGTACTTC
TRBV30,NA,TRBJ1-2,NA,CAGATGGGYTF,TGTGCCGGGGCCACCGGCGGAGGCTACACCTTC
TRBV19,NA,TRBJ1-1,NA,CASSLLERLEAFF,TGTGCCAGTAGTTTACTTGAGAGACTTGAAGCTTTCTTT
TRBV2,NA,TRBJ2-2,NA,CASRSRVGNTGELFF,TGTGCCAGCAGAAGCAGGGTGGGGAACACCGGGGAGCTGTTTTTT
TRBV11-2,NA,TRBJ1-5,few,CASSLYPNQPQHF,TGTGCCAGCAGCTTATATCCCAATCAGCCCCAGCATTTT
TRBV10-2,TRBD2,TRBJ2-7,NA,CASSVSSGSSTYEQYF,TGCGCCAGCAGTGTTAGTAGCGGGAGTTCAACCTACGAGCAGTACTTC
TRBV6-5,NA,TRBJ1-1,NA,CASSEIRGNTEAFF,TGTGCCAGCAGTGAAATTCGAGGGAACACTGAAGCTTTCTTT
TRBV2,TRBD1,TRBJ1-1,few,CASSRDRTSDTEAFF,TGTGCCAGCAGCCGGGACAGGACGTCGGACACTGAAGCTTTCTTT
TRBV21-1,NA,TRBJ1-6,few,CASSWESSYNSPLHF,TGTGCCAGCAGCTGGGAGAGCTCCTATAATTCACCCCTCCACTTT
TRBV5-4,NA,TRBJ1-2,NA,CASSLGGTLNWGYTF,TGTGCCAGCAGCTTGGGTGGGACACTCAACTGGGGCTACACCTTC
TRBV6-1,TRBD2,TRBJ2-7,NA,CASSLAGGLLYEQYF,TGTGCCAGCAGTTTAGCGGGAGGCCTTCTCTACGAGCAGTACTTC
TRBV27,NA,TRBJ1-5,NA,CASSHPPRWGQDQPQHF,TGTGCCAGCAGTCACCCCCCCAGGTGGGGGCAGGATCAGCCCCAGCATTTT
TRBV13,NA,TRBJ1-6,NA,CASSPRTANSPLHF,TGTGCCAGCAGCCCGAGGACAGCTAATTCACCCCTCCACTTT
TRBV11-1,TRBD2,TRBJ2-5,NA,CASSLFSSGSETQYF,TGTGCCAGCAGCTTATTCTCTAGCGGGAGTGAGACCCAGTACTTC
TRBV5-1,TRBD1,TRBJ2-7,NA,CASSRDRETYEQYF,TGCGCCAGCAGCAGGGACAGGGAGACCTACGAGCAGTACTTC
TRBV5-4,NA,TRBJ2-7,NA,CASSPGGYEQYF,TGTGCCAGCAGCCCCGGGGGCTACGAGCAGTACTTC
TRBV11-2,NA,TRBJ2-1,NA,CASSLDFADNEQFF,TGTGCCAGCAGCTTAGATTTTGCAGACAATGAGCAGTTCTTC
TRBV5-1,NA,TRBJ2-3,NA,CASSFPRGWQSPRSVDTQYF,TGCGCCAGCAGCTTCCCCCGTGGGTGGCAGTCGCCCCGCTCTGTAGATACGCAGTATTTT
TRBV11-2,NA,TRBJ1-3,NA,CASSLKQGNTIYF,TGTGCCAGCAGCTTAAAGCAGGGGAACACCATATATTTT